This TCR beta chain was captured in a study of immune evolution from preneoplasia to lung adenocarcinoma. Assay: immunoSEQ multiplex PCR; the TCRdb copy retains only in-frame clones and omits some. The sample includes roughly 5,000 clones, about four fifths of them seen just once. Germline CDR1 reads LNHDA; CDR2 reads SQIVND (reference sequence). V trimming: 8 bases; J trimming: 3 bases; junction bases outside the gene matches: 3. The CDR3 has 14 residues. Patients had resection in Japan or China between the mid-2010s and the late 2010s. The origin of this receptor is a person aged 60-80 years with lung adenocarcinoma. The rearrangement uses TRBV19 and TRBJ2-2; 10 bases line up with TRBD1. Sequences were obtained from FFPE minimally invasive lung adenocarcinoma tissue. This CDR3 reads CASRTGGYTGELFF. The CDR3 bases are TGTGCCAGTCGGACAGGGGGGTACACCGGGGAGCTGTTTTTT.